Below, 3 T cell receptor beta chains from the same sample are listed, as sequenced in a study of tumor-infiltrating lymphocytes in primary liver carcinoma. Unsorted whole blood yielded the blood RNA, and germline DNA was also extracted. A constant-region primer served to make TCR beta cDNA from roughly 500 ng total RNA. ARM-PCR was slightly modified, and three nested multiplex PCR rounds with it gave rise to the TCR beta libraries. Investigators reported that the first two PCR rounds, at 10 to 11 cycles each, used TRBV1-TRBV30 forward primers with a C-beta reverse primer. TCRdb recomputed calls from the multiplex PCR reads with MiXCR, one row per CDR3 protein. The sample has some 320,000 distinct CDR3 sequences, about 62% seen once. What was sequenced was peripheral blood. The receptors were sampled from a man aged 35 to 55 with primary liver carcinoma and hepatitis B virus infection.

The V gene is TRBV7-8, the J gene TRBJ2-1; 11 bases map to TRBD1. Germline trimming cut 3 bases from V and 9 bases from J; bases unmatched to any gene: 4. Germline lookup yields CDR1 SGHVS and CDR2 FQNEAQ. The CDR3 runs 14 residues. CDR3 coding DNA: TGTGCCAGCAGCTTTGGACAGGGGGCGGGTGAGCAGTTCTTC. The encoded protein is CASSFGQGAGEQFF.

This clonotype turned up a few times. A much bigger clone sits one base away, suggesting this may be a read error. The chain combines TRBV6-6 with TRBJ2-3; D is tentatively TRBD1 or TRBD2 (7 bases each). The CDR3 spans 16 residues. Germline V gene lookup returns CDR1 MNHNY and CDR2 SVGAGI (reference sequence). In DNA form, the CDR3 reads TGTGCCAGCAGTGCCAGGGGGGGGGACAGCACAGGTACGCAGTATTTT. Protein: CASSARGGDSTGTQYF.

This clonotype was seen many times. The chain couples TRBV12-5 to TRBJ2-1; no clear D gene. The CDR3 consists of 12 residues. V was cut by 0 bases and J by 8 bases, with 5 bases left in between. Germline CDR1 LGHNT, CDR2 FRNRAP. The chain's CDR3 is CASGLVDDEQFF. CDR3 in DNA: TGTGCTAGTGGTTTGGTAGACGATGAGCAGTTCTTC.